The clone carrying this T cell receptor (beta chain) was counted at least ten times. Its matching antigen is unknown. CDR3 length equals 15 residues. Germline trimming cut 4 bases from V and 1 base from J; bases unmatched to any gene: 6. The V gene's germline CDR1 is SGDLS and CDR2 YYNGEE. In TCRdb, the 5' RACE reads were re-called with MiXCR into one record per CDR3 protein. The table records roughly 60,000 distinct CDR3 sequences, less than 4% of them present only once. From 2 million PBMCs stored at -80 C, the unsorted libraries were generated. The sample comes from a study of neurological immune-mediated disorders. Study findings and constraints: HTLV-1-associated myelopathy had the most TCR clonal expansion, whereas multiple sclerosis had the least (lower than in healthy controls).

This clonotype was sampled from a woman aged 45-60 years with multiple sclerosis. The rearrangement uses TRBV9 and TRBJ2-7, with 9 positions matching TRBD1. Sequencing was carried out using PBMCs. CDR3 amino acids: CASSRTGEESYEQYF. The CDR3 DNA sequence: TGTGCCAGCAGCCGGACAGGGGAAGAATCCTACGAGCAGTACTTC.